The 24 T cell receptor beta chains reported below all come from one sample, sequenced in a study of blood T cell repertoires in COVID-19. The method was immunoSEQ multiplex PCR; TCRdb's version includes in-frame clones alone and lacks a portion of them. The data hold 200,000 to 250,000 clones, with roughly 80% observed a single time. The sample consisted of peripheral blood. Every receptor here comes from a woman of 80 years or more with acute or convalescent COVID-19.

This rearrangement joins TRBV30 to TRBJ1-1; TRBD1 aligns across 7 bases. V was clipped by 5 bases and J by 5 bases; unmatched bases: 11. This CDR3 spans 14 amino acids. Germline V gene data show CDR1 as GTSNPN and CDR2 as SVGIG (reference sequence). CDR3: CAWAPGPGGTEAFF. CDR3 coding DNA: TGTGCCTGGGCCCCGGGCCCAGGGGGGACTGAAGCTTTCTTT.

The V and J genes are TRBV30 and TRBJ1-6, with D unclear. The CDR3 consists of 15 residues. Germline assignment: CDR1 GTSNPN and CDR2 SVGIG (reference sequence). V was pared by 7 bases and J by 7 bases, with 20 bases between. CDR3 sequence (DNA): TGTGCCTCTCTCGGGCGGCTCGGGAGAAATTCACCCCTCCACTTT. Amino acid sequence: CASLGRLGRNSPLHF.

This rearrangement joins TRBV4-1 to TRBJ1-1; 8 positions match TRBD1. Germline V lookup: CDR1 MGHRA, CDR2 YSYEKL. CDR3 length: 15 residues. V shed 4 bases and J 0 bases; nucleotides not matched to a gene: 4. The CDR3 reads CASSPPGQVNTEAFF. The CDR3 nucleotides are TGCGCCAGCAGCCCCCCGGGACAGGTGAACACTGAAGCTTTCTTT.

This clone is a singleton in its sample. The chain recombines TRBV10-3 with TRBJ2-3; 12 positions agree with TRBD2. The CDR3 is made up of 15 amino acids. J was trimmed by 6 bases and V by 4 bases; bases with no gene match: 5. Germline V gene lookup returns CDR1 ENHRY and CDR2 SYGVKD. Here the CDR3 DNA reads TGTGCCATCAGTGGTTCTAGCGGGGGGGTGGATACGCAGTATTTT. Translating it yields CAISGSSGGVDTQYF.

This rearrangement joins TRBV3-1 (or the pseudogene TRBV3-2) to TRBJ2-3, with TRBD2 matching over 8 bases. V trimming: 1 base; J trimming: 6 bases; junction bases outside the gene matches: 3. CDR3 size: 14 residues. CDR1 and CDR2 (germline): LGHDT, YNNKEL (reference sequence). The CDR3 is CASSQGLASDTQYF. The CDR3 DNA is TGTGCCAGCAGCCAAGGACTAGCGAGCGATACGCAGTATTTT.

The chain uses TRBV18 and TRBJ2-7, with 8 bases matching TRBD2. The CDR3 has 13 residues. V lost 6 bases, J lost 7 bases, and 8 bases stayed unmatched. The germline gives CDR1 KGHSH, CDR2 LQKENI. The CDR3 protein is CASSPAGGQEQYF. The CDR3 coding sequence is TGTGCCAGCTCCCCTGCGGGGGGTCAAGAGCAGTACTTC.

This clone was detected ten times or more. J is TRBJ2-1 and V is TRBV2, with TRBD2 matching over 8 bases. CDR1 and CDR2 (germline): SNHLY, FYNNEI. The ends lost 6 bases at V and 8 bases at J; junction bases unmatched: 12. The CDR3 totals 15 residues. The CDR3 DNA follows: TGTGCCAGCAGCGCCTCAGCGGGGGCATTCGATGAGCAGTTCTTC. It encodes CASSASAGAFDEQFF. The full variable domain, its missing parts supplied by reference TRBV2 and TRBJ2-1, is EPEVTQTPSHQVTQMGQEVILRCVPISNHLYFYWYRQILGQKVEFLVSFYNNEISEKSEIFDDQFSVERPDGSNFTLKIRSTKLEDSAMYFCASSASAGAFDEQFFGPGTRLTVL.

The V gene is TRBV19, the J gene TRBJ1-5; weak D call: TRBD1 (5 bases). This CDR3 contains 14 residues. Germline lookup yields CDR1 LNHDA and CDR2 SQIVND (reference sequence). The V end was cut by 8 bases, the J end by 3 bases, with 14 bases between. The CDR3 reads CASSPPGNNQPQHF. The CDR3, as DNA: TGTGCCAGTTCTCCGCCAGGGAACAATCAGCCCCAGCATTTT.

This CDR3 is CASSSSPGLAGELDTQYF. CDR3 sequence (DNA): TGTGCCAGCAGCTCCTCACCGGGACTAGCGGGGGAGCTAGATACGCAGTATTTT. This chain uses TRBV7-9 with TRBJ2-3; 14 positions agree with TRBD2. J lost 5 bases, V lost 4 bases, and 11 bases had no gene match. CDR3 size: 18 residues. Germline CDR1 SEHNR, CDR2 FQNEAQ (reference sequence).

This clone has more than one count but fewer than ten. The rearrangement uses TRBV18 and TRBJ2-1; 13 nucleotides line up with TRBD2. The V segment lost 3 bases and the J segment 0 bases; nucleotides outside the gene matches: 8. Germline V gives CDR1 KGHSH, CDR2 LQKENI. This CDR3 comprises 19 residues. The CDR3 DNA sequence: TGTGCCAGCTCACCGACGGAGGGACTAGCGGGGAGCTCCTACAATGAGCAGTTCTTC. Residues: CASSPTEGLAGSSYNEQFF. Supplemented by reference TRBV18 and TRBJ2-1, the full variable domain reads NAGVMQNPRHLVRRRGQEARLRCSPMKGHSHVYWYRQLPEEGLKFMVYLQKENIIDESGMPKERFSAEFPKEGPSILRIQQVVRGDSAAYFCASSPTEGLAGSSYNEQFFGPGTRLTVL.

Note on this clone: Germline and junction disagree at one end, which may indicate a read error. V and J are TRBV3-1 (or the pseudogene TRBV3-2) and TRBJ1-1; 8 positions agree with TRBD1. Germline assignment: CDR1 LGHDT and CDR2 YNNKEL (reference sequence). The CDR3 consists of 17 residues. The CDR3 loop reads CASRQGQGATIVQEAFF. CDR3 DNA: TGTGCCAGCAGACAAGGGCAGGGGGCTACTATCGTCCAAGAAGCTTTCTTT.

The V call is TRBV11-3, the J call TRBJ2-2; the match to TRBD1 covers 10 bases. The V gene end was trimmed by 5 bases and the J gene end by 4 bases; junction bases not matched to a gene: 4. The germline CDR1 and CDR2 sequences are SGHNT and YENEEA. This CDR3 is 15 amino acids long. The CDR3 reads CASSQDRGGTGELFF. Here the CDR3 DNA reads TGTGCCAGCAGCCAGGACAGGGGGGGCACCGGGGAGCTGTTTTTT.

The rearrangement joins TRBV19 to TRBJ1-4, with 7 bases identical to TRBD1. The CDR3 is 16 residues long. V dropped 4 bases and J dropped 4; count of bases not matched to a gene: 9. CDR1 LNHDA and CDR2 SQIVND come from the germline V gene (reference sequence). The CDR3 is CASSTLGQASNEKLFF. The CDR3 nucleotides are TGTGCCAGTAGTACTCTTGGACAGGCTAGTAATGAAAAACTGTTTTTT.

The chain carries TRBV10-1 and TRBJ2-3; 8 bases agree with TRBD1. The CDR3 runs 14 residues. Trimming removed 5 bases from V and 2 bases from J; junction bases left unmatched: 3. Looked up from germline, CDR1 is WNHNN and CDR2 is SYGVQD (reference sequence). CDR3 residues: CASSRDRFTDTQYF. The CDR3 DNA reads TGCGCCAGCAGTAGGGACAGGTTCACAGATACGCAGTATTTT.

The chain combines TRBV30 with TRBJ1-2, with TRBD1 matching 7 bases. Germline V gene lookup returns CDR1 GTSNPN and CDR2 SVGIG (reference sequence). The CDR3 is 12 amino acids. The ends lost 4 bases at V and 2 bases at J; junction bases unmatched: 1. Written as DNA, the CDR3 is TGTGCCTGGACACAGGGGAACTATGGCTACACCTTC. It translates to CAWTQGNYGYTF.

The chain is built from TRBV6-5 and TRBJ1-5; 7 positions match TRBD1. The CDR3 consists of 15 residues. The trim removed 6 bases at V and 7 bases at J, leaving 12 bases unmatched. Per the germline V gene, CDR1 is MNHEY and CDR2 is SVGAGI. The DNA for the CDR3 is TGTGCCAGCAGGCCGAGTCAGGGGGTGGGGCAGCCCCAGCATTTT. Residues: CASRPSQGVGQPQHF.

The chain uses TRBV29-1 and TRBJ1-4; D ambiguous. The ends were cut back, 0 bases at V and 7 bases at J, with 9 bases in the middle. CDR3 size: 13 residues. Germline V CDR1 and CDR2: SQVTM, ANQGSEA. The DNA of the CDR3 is TGCAGCGTTGAAGATCGGGCGGGTGAAAAACTGTTTTTT. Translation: CSVEDRAGEKLFF. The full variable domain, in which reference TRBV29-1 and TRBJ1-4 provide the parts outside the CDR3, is SAVISQKPSRDICQRGTSLTIQCQVDSQVTMMFWYRQQPGQSLTLIATANQGSEATYESGFVIDKFPISRPNLTFSTLTVSNMSPEDSSIYLCSVEDRAGEKLFFGSGTQLSVL.

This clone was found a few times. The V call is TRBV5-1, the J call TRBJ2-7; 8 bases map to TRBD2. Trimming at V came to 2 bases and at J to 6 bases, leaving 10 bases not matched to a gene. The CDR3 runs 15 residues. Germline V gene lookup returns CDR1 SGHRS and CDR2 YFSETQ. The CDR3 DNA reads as TGCGCCAGCAGCTTCTCCAAAGCGGGAGAATTCGAGCAGTACTTC. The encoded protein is CASSFSKAGEFEQYF.

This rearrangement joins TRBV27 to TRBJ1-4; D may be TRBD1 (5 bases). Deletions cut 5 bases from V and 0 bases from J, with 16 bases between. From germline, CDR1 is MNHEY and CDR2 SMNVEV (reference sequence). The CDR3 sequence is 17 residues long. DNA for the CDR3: TGTGCCAGCAGTCGGAGACAGAACCTTGCAACTAATGAAAAACTGTTTTTT. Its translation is CASSRRQNLATNEKLFF.

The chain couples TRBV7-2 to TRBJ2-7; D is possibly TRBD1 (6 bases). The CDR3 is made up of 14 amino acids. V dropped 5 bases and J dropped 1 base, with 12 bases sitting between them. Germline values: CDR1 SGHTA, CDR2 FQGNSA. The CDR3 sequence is CASSGDTASYEQYF. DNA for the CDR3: TGTGCCAGCAGCGGGGACACGGCTTCCTACGAGCAGTACTTC. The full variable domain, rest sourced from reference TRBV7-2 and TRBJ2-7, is GAGVSQSPSNKVTEKGKDVELRCDPISGHTALYWYRQSLGQGLEFLIYFQGNSAPDKSGLPSDRFSAERTGGSVSTLTIQRTQQEDSAVYLCASSGDTASYEQYFGPGTRLTVT.

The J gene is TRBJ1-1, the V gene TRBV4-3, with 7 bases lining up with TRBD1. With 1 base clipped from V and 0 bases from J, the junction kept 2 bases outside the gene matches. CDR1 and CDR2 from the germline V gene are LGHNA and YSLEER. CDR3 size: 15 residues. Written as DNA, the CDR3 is TGCGCCAGCAGCCAAGGGACAGGTATGAACACTGAAGCTTTCTTT. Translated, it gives CASSQGTGMNTEAFF.

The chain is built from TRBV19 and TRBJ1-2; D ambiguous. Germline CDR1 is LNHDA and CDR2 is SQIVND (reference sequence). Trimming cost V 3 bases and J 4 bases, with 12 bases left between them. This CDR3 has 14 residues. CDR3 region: CASSIPDGGYGYTF. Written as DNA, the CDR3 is TGTGCCAGTAGTATCCCAGACGGCGGCTATGGCTACACCTTC. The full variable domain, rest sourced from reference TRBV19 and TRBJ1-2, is DGGITQSPKYLFRKEGQNVTLSCEQNLNHDAMYWYRQDPGQGLRLIYYSQIVNDFQKGDIAEGYSVSREKKESFPLTVTSAQKNPTAFYLCASSIPDGGYGYTFGSGTRLTVV.

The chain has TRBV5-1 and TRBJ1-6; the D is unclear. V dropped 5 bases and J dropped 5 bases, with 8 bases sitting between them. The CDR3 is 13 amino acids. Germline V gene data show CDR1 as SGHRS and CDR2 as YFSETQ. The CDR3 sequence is CASRRQDNSPLHF. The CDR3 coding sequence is TGCGCCAGCAGACGGCAGGATAATTCACCCCTCCACTTT.

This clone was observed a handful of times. The CDR3 nucleotides read TGTGCCAGCAGCTTAAGGGCGGGAGACACTGAAGCTTTCTTT. It translates to CASSLRAGDTEAFF. The rearrangement joins TRBV7-9 to TRBJ1-1; D is uncertain. V was cut by 2 bases and J by 3 bases, with 10 bases left in between. Germline CDR1 is SEHNR and CDR2 is FQNEAQ (reference sequence). The CDR3 sequence is 14 residues long.